The present T cell receptor beta chain was sequenced within a study of identical twins. Overall study findings and caveats: Zero-insertion analyses could be partly confounded by invariant MAIT and iNKT cells. In monozygotic twins, models underestimated the sharing of out-of-frame TCR alpha. Conclusions rested on cross-sectional statistics rather than following the same donors. The more abundant beta clonotypes in cord blood had fewer insertions, and memory repertoires did not show this.

Each CDR3 protein is one row after TCRdb ran MiXCR on the 5' RACE reads. The sample holds 1.5 million to 2 million distinct CDR3 sequences; 32% are singletons and the top ten take about 0.25%. With regard to this clonotype: Its target is unknown.

Deletions cut 8 bases from V and 2 bases from J, with 9 bases between. Germline V gives CDR1 SQVTM, CDR2 ANQGSEA. The CDR3 length is 11 residues. The sequence came from a newborn girl in good health. J is TRBJ1-1 and V is TRBV29-1; no clear D gene. Sequenced input: cord blood. The CDR3 here is CSRFNNTEAFF. The CDR3 DNA sequence: TGCAGCCGTTTTAATAACACTGAAGCTTTCTTT.